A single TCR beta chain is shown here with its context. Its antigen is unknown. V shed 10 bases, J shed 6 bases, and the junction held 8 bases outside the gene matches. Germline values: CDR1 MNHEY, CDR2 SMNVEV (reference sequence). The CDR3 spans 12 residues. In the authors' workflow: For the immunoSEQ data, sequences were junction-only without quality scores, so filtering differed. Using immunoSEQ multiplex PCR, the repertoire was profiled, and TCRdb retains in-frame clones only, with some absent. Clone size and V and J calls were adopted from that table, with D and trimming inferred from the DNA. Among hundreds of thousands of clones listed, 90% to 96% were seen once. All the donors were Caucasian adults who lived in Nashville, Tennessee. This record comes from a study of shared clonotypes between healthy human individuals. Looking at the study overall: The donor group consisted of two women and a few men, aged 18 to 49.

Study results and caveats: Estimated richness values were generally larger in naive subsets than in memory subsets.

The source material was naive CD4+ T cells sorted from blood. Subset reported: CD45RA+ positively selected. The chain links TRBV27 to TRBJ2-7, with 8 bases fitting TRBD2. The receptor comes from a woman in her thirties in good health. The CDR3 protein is CANVPRGGEQYF. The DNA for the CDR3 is TGTGCCAACGTCCCCCGGGGGGGCGAGCAGTACTTC.